This TCR beta chain was observed in a study of blood T cell repertoires in COVID-19. About the study: T cells, B-cell-depleted T cells, or PBMCs provided the cDNA or gDNA that served as material.

Produced via immunoSEQ multiplex PCR; TCRdb's table is partial and in-frame only. The table has about 170,000 clones, about 86% seen once; the top ten hold around 7%. This CDR3 has 14 amino acids. V lost 3 bases to trimming and J lost 4 bases, with 9 bases between them. Germline CDR1 is LNHDA and CDR2 is SQIVND (reference sequence). V is TRBV19 and J is TRBJ1-4, with D maybe TRBD1 (5 bases). The material sequenced was peripheral blood. The source is a woman older than 75 in a cohort sampled during active or convalescent COVID-19. CDR3 in amino acids: CASSMGRNNEKLFF. The DNA for the CDR3 is TGTGCCAGTAGTATGGGGCGGAATAATGAAAAACTGTTTTTT.